Listed below are T cell receptor beta chains from one sample, sequenced in a study of cytomegalovirus exposure and HLA in healthy donors. Data came from immunoSEQ multiplex PCR; TCRdb stores just in-frame clones and leaves some out. This table holds around 110,000 clones, 65% to 85% found once. The sample taken for sequencing was PBMCs. These receptors were collected from a male donor in good health and CMV-seropositive. Both conserved end residues are part of each CDR3. The order of the fields is V gene, J gene, D gene, CDR3 protein. A D gene is named only where the DNA matches it firmly.

V: TRBV6-5
J: TRBJ2-1
D: TRBD1
CDR3: CASSYSRGRSNEQFF

V: TRBV4-1
J: TRBJ2-4
D: TRBD1
CDR3: CASSLVDRAKNIQYF

V: TRBV5-1
J: TRBJ2-7
D: .
CDR3: CASSLVGSGSYEQYF

V: TRBV28
J: TRBJ1-1
D: TRBD1
CDR3: CASSPDRGAGGTEAFF

V: TRBV27
J: TRBJ1-2
D: .
CDR3: CASKTGYGYGYTF

V: TRBV9
J: TRBJ1-1
D: TRBD1
CDR3: CASSAYRGMNTEAFF

V: TRBV2
J: TRBJ2-2
D: .
CDR3: CASSPRARTNTGELFF

V: TRBV5-5
J: TRBJ1-5
D: TRBD1
CDR3: CASSQTGVEGWPQHF

V: TRBV4-2
J: TRBJ1-6
D: .
CDR3: CASSQEIGGGSSPLNF

V: TRBV2
J: TRBJ1-1
D: .
CDR3: CASSRDKNTEAFF

V: TRBV28
J: TRBJ2-7
D: TRBD1
CDR3: CASSTPGQGSGKQYF

V: TRBV5-1
J: TRBJ1-5
D: .
CDR3: CASSLASGMYSNQPQHF

V: TRBV5-8
J: TRBJ1-2
D: TRBD1
CDR3: CASSPGQVNYGYTF

V: TRBV6-4
J: TRBJ1-5
D: .
CDR3: CASSDSYPEGNQPQHF

V: TRBV10-1
J: TRBJ2-7
D: TRBD1
CDR3: CASSESRQGPREQYF

V: TRBV5-1
J: TRBJ2-5
D: TRBD1
CDR3: CASSLGTGGGETQYF

V: TRBV7-9
J: TRBJ1-5
D: TRBD1
CDR3: CASSLPKSRDRANQPQHF

V: TRBV4-3
J: TRBJ2-7
D: .
CDR3: CASSQSFRDTASYEQYF

V: TRBV10-3
J: TRBJ2-3
D: TRBD2
CDR3: CAISEPDLADVSTDTQYF

V: TRBV6-1
J: TRBJ1-1
D: .
CDR3: CASRFSLSVNTEAFF

V: TRBV19
J: TRBJ2-7
D: .
CDR3: CASIPSASSYEQYF

V: TRBV19
J: TRBJ2-1
D: TRBD2
CDR3: CASSPGGDNEQFF

V: TRBV5-1
J: TRBJ1-1
D: .
CDR3: CASVGGAVGNTEAFF

V: TRBV6-5
J: TRBJ1-1
D: .
CDR3: CASRSSVRGTEAFF

V: TRBV28
J: TRBJ2-7
D: .
CDR3: CASSTGESYEQYF

V: TRBV9
J: TRBJ1-1
D: .
CDR3: CASSVGGLANTEAFF

V: TRBV5-4
J: TRBJ1-6
D: .
CDR3: CASSLSRSGNSPLHF